This T cell receptor (beta chain) originates from a study of T cell changes during pregnancy in multiple sclerosis. TCRdb keeps only in-frame clones here, not all; method: immunoSEQ multiplex PCR. The sample has 80,000 to 130,000 clones, around 92% seen once; the top ten hold 0.7% to 0.9%. Germline V gene sequence: CDR1 LNHDA, CDR2 SQIVND (reference sequence). The V and J ends lost 1 base and 9 bases respectively, with 13 bases between them. The CDR3 runs to 14 residues. This material consisted of peripheral blood, taken before pregnancy. This receptor was identified in a female donor with multiple sclerosis, enrolled in a pregnancy study. The gene calls are TRBV19 and TRBJ2-1, with D possibly TRBD1 on 5 matching bases. The CDR3 protein is CASSIVQGTGEQFF. The CDR3 bases are TGTGCCAGTAGTATAGTTCAGGGAACCGGTGAGCAGTTCTTC. The whole variable domain, remainder taken from reference TRBV19 and TRBJ2-1, is DGGITQSPKYLFRKEGQNVTLSCEQNLNHDAMYWYRQDPGQGLRLIYYSQIVNDFQKGDIAEGYSVSREKKESFPLTVTSAQKNPTAFYLCASSIVQGTGEQFFGPGTRLTVL.